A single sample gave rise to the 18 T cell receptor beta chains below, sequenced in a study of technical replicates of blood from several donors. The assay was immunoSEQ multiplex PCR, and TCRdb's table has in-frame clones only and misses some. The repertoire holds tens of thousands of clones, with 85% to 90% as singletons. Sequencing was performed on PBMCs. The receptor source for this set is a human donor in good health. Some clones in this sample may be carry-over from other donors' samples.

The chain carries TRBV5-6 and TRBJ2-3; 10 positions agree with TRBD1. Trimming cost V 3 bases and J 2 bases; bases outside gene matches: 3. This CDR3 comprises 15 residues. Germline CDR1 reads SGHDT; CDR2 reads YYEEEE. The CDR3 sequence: CASSSGTGVTDTQYF. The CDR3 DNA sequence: TGTGCCAGCAGCTCGGGGACAGGGGTCACAGATACGCAGTATTTT.

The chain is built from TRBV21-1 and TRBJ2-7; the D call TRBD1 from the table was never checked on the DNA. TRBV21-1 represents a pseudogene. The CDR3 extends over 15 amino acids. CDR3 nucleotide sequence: TGTGCCAGCAGCAGAAGGACAGGGAGCTCCTACGAGCAGTACTTC. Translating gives CASSRRTGSSYEQYF.

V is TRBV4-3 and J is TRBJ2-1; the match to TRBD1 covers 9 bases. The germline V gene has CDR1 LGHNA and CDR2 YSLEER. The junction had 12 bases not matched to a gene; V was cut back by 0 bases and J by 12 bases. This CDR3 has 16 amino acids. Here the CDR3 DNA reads TGCGCCAGCAGCCAAGAACGACAGGGGGTCTTAGGCGTGCAGTTCTTC. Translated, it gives CASSQERQGVLGVQFF.

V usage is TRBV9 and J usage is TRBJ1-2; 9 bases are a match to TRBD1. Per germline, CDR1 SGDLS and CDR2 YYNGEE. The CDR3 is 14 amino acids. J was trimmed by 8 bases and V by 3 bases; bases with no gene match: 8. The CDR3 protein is CASSANRGRNGYTF. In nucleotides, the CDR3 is TGTGCCAGCAGCGCCAACAGGGGGCGAAACGGCTACACCTTC.

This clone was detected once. CDR3 amino acids: CASSELAGNTDTQYF. The CDR3 nucleotides read TGTGCCAGCAGTGAATTAGCGGGAAACACAGATACGCAGTATTTT. The chain couples TRBV2 to TRBJ2-3; the match to TRBD2 covers 8 bases. This CDR3 comprises 15 residues. Trimming cost V 2 bases and J 2 bases; bases outside gene matches: 3. Germline V gene sequence: CDR1 SNHLY, CDR2 FYNNEI.

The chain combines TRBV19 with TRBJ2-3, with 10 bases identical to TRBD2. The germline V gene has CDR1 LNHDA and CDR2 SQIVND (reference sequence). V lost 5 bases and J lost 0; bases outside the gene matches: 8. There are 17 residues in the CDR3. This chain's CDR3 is CASSQRTSGASTDTQYF. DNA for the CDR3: TGTGCCAGTAGTCAGAGGACTAGCGGAGCTAGCACAGATACGCAGTATTTT.

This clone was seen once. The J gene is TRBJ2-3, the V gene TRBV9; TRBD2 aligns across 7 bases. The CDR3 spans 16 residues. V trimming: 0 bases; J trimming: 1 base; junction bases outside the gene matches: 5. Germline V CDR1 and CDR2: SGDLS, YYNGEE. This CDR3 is CASSVDRGRGTDTQYF. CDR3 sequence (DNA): TGTGCCAGCAGCGTAGATAGAGGGAGGGGCACAGATACGCAGTATTTT.

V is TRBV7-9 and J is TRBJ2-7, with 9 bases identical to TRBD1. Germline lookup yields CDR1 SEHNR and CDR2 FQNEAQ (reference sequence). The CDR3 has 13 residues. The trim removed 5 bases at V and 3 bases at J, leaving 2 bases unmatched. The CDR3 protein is CASSGDRDYEQYF. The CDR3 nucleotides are TGTGCCAGCAGCGGGGACAGGGACTACGAGCAGTACTTC.

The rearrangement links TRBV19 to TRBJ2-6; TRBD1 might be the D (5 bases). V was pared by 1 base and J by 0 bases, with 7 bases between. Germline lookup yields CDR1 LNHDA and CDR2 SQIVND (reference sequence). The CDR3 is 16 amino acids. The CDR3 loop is CASSIGGSSGANVLTF. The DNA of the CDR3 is TGTGCCAGTAGTATAGGGGGCAGCTCTGGGGCCAACGTCCTGACTTTC.

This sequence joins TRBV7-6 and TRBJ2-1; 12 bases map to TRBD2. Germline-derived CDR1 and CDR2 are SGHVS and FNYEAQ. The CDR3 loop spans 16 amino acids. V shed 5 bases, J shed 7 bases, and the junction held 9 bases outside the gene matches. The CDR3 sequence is CASSTSSGGALNEQFF. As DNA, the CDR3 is TGTGCCAGCAGCACATCTAGCGGGGGGGCCCTAAATGAGCAGTTCTTC.

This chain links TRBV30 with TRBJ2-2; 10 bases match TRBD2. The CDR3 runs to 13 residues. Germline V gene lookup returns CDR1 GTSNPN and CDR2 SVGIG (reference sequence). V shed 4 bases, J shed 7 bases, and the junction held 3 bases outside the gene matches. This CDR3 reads CAWTSGSGGELFF. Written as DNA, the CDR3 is TGTGCCTGGACTAGCGGGAGTGGCGGGGAGCTGTTTTTT.

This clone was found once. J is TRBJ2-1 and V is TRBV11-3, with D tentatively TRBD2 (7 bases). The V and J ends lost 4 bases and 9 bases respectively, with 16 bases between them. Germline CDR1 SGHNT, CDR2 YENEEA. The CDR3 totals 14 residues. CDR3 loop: CASSSRGRGGEQFF. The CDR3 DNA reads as TGTGCCAGCAGCTCGCGGGGGCGAGGGGGTGAGCAGTTCTTC. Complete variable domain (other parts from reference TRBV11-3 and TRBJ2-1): EAGVVQSPRYKIIEKKQPVAFWCNPISGHNTLYWYLQNLGQGPELLIRYENEEAVDDSQLPKDRFSAERLKGVDSTLKIQPAELGDSAVYLCASSSRGRGGEQFFGPGTRLTVL.

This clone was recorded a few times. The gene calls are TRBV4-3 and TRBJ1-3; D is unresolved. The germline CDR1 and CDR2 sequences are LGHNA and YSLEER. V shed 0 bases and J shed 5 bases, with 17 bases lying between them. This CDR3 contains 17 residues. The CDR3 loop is CASSQDLVGSSRNTIYF. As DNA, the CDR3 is TGCGCCAGCAGCCAAGATTTGGTAGGGAGTTCCAGAAACACCATATATTTT.

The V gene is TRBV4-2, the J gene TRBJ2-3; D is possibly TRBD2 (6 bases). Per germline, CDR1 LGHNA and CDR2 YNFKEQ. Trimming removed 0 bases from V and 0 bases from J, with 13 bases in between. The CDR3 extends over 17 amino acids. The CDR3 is CASSQDSRTTSTDTQYF. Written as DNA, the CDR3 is TGTGCCAGCAGCCAAGATTCCAGGACTACTAGCACAGATACGCAGTATTTT.

The CDR3 loop is CSVVRELGGEQFF. The CDR3 DNA reads as TGCAGCGTTGTGCGGGAGTTAGGGGGTGAGCAGTTCTTC. This sequence joins TRBV29-1 and TRBJ2-1; TRBD2 might be the D (7 bases). The CDR3 contains 13 residues. Germline V CDR1 and CDR2: SQVTM, ANQGSEA. V was cut by 4 bases and J by 9 bases, with 16 bases left in between.

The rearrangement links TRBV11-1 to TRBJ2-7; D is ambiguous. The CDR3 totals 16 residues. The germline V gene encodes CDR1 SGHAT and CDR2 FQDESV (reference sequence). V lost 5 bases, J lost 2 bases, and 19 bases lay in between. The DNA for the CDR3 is TGTGCCAGCAGCAATAGTCTGAAAATCGTTCCCTACGAGCAGTACTTC. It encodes CASSNSLKIVPYEQYF.

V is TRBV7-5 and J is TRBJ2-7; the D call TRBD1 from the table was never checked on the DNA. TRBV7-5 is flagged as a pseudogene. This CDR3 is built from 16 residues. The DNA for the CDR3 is TGTGTCAGAAGCTTAGTGGCAGGGCAGAGGTCCTACGAGCAGTACTTC. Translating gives CVRSLVAGQRSYEQYF.

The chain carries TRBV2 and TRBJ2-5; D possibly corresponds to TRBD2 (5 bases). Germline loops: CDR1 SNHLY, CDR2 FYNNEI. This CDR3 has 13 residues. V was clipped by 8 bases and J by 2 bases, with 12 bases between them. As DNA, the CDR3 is TGTGCCAGCCTAGACTACCCACAAGAGACCCAGTACTTC. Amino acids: CASLDYPQETQYF. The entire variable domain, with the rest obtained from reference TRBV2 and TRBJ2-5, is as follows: EPEVTQTPSHQVTQMGQEVILRCVPISNHLYFYWYRQILGQKVEFLVSFYNNEISEKSEIFDDQFSVERPDGSNFTLKIRSTKLEDSAMYFCASLDYPQETQYFGPGTRLLVL.